The T cell receptor beta chain under discussion was sequenced for a study of control samples from healthy donors and cancer patients. Germline V gene data show CDR1 as MNHEY and CDR2 as SMNVEV (reference sequence). Trimming took off 4 bases at V and 5 bases at J, with 12 bases between the two ends. This CDR3 spans 14 amino acids. Sequencing was performed with immunoSEQ multiplex PCR; in TCRdb, only in-frame clones are kept and a portion is missing. The sample lists 100,000 to 150,000 clones; around nine tenths were seen once. This chain links TRBV27 with TRBJ1-5; D not certain. The clonotype comes from a man aged 30-40 years in good health. Sequenced input: blood. The CDR3 DNA reads TGTGCCAGCAGTTACGGGATCGGAGATCAGCCCCAGCATTTT. It yields the protein CASSYGIGDQPQHF.